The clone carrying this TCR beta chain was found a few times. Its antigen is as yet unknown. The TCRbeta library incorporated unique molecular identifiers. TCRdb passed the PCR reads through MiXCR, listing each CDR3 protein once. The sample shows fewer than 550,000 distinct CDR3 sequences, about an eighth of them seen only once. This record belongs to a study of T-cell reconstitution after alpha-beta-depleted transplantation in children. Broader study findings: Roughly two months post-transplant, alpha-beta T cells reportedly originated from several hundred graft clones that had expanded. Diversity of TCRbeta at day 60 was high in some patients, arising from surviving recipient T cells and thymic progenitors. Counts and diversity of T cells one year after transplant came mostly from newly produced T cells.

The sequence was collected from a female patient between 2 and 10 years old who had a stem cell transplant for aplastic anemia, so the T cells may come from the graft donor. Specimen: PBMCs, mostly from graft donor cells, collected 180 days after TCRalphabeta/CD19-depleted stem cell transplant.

This CDR3 is CASRKFGTSGPAETQYF. In nucleotides, the CDR3 is TGTGCCAGCAGAAAATTCGGGACTAGCGGACCCGCGGAGACCCAGTACTTC. The chain recombines TRBV7-2 with TRBJ2-5, with 11 bases that match TRBD2. The CDR3 is made up of 17 amino acids. Germline-derived CDR1 and CDR2 are SGHTA and FQGNSA. The trim removed 6 bases at V and 5 bases at J, leaving 14 bases unmatched.